Reported below is one TCR beta chain. Its specificity is not known. This record comes from a study of T-cell memory formation after mild COVID-19. Overall study: The TCR clusters were mostly specific to one donor.

CDR3 length equals 15 residues. Germline CDR1 LNHDA, CDR2 SQIVND (reference sequence). V trimming: 5 bases; J trimming: 3 bases; junction bases outside the gene matches: 10. Constant-segment primers were used for 5'RACE, and the resulting TCR alpha and TCR beta cDNA libraries carried sample barcodes and UMIs. Using its own MiXCR run on the 5' RACE reads, TCRdb lists one record per CDR3 protein. The sample holds about 610,000 distinct CDR3 sequences, around a sixth seen once. Study-level results: A second wave expanding day 15 to 37 was CD4+-biased; contracting clones were balanced. A second wave of clones peaked on day 37, and their SARS-CoV-2 specificity went unconfirmed.

The source is an adult woman who had mild COVID-19 (a few samples of this study predate the infection). Cell type and time point are not known. What was sequenced was PBMCs or a T cell subset sorted from them (not recorded which). The chain joins TRBV19 to TRBJ2-7; 7 bases are a match to TRBD1. CDR3 bases: TGTGCCAGTAGTCTCTCCCACAGGGGCGGCTACGAGCAGTACTTC. This encodes CASSLSHRGGYEQYF. The full variable domain, rest sourced from reference TRBV19 and TRBJ2-7, is DGGITQSPKYLFRKEGQNVTLSCEQNLNHDAMYWYRQDPGQGLRLIYYSQIVNDFQKGDIAEGYSVSREKKESFPLTVTSAQKNPTAFYLCASSLSHRGGYEQYFGPGTRLTVT.